This TCR beta chain emerged from a study of blood T cell repertoires in COVID-19. As for the study in general: Italy, Spain and the United States were the sources of the convalescent and acute COVID-19 samples.

In the authors' workflow: The authors estimated nucleated cell counts from reference gene primer amplification. The repertoire was sequenced with immunoSEQ multiplex PCR; TCRdb's copy has only in-frame clones and lacks some. That table furnishes V, J and clone size, whereas the DNA furnished D and trimming. The sample yields more than 250,000 clones, over 65% seen once. This clone appeared a single time. This sample includes further DNA sequences coding for the same CDR3. V was pared by 1 base and J by 4 bases, with 10 bases between. Per the germline V gene, CDR1 is SGHDN and CDR2 is FVKESK. The CDR3 spans 15 residues.

The chain recombines TRBV14 with TRBJ1-4, with D uncertain. The sample consisted of peripheral blood. The TCR was taken from a man aged 60 to 69 who had recovered from COVID-19. This chain's CDR3 is CASSQGRRGNEKLFF. CDR3 DNA: TGTGCCAGCAGCCAAGGCCGACGAGGTAATGAAAAACTGTTTTTT.